This TCR beta chain was identified in a study of shared clonotypes between healthy human individuals. Genomic DNA belonging to each subset was distributed in equal measure over several immunoSEQ plates. Data came from immunoSEQ multiplex PCR; TCRdb stores just in-frame clones and leaves some out. The sample lists 2 million to 2.5 million clones; 80% to 95% were seen once. The CDR3 has 13 amino acids. The V and J ends lost 10 bases and 4 bases respectively, with 14 bases between them. Per the germline V gene, CDR1 is MNHEY and CDR2 is SVGAGI. This sequence originates from a man aged 18-30 years in good health. Some clones in this sample may be carry-over from other donors' samples. The chain joins TRBV6-5 to TRBJ2-1; D might be TRBD2 (6 bases). The sequenced material came from naive CD4+ T cells from PBMCs. As to subset: CD45RA+ positively selected. The CDR3 is CATRRGRYNEQFF. The CDR3 DNA is TGTGCCACCCGTCGGGGGAGGTACAATGAGCAGTTCTTC.